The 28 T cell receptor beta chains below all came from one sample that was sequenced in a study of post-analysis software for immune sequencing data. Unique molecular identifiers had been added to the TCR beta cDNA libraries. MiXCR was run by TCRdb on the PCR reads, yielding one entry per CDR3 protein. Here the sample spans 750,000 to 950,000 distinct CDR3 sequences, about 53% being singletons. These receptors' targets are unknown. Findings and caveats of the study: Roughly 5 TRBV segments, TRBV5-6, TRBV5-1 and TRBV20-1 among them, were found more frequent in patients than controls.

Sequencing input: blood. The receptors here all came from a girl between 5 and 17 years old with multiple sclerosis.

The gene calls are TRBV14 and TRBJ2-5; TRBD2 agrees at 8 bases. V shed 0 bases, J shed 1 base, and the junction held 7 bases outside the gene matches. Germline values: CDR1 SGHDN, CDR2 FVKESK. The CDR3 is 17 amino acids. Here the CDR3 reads CASSQDLSGRGQETQYF. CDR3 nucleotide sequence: TGTGCCAGCAGCCAAGATCTCAGCGGGAGAGGCCAAGAGACCCAGTACTTC.

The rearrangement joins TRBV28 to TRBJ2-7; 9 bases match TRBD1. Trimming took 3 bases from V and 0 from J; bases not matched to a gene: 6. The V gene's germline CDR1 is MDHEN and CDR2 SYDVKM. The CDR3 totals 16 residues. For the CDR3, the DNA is TGTGCCAGCAGTTTCCTACCGGGACAGGGCTCCTACGAGCAGTACTTC. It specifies CASSFLPGQGSYEQYF.

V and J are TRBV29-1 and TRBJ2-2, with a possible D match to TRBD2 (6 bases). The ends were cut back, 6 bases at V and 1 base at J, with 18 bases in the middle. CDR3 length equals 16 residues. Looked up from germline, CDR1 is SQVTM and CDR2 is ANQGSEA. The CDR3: CSVRAGIAENTGELFF. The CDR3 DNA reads TGCAGCGTGCGGGCGGGGATAGCGGAGAACACCGGGGAGCTGTTTTTT.

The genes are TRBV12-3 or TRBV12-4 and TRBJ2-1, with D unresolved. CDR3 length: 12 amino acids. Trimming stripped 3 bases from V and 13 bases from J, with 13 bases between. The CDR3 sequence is CASSLRGRQQFF. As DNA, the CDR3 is TGTGCCAGCAGTTTGCGCGGTCGACAACAGTTCTTC.

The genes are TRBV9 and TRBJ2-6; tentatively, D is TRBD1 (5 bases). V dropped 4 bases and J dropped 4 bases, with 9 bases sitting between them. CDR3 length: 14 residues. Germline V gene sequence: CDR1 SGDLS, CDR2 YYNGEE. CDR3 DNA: TGTGCCAGCAGCCCCCAGGGCGGGGCCAACGTCCTGACTTTC. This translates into CASSPQGGANVLTF. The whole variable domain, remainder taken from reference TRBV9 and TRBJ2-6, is DSGVTQTPKHLITATGQRVTLRCSPRSGDLSVYWYQQSLDQGLQFLIQYYNGEERAKGNILERFSAQQFPDLHSELNLSSLELGDSALYFCASSPQGGANVLTFGAGSRLTVL.

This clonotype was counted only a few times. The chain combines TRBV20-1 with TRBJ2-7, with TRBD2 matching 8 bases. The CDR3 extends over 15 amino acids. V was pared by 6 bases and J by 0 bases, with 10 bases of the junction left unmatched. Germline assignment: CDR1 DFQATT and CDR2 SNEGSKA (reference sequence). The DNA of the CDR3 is TGCAGTGCCCAAGACGGGGGGGTGAGCTCCTACGAGCAGTACTTC. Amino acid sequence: CSAQDGGVSSYEQYF.

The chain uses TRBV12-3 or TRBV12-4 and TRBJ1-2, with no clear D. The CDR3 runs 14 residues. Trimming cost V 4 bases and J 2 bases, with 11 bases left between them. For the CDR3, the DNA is TGTGCCAGCAGTTATAGCCCCCCCAACTATGGCTACACCTTC. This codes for CASSYSPPNYGYTF.

Written as DNA, the CDR3 is TGTGCCAGCAGTTTCGCGGACAGAAGCAATCAGCCCCAGCATTTT. Translated, it gives CASSFADRSNQPQHF. The chain combines TRBV12-3 or TRBV12-4 with TRBJ1-5; TRBD1 is a possible D gene (6 bases). The CDR3 covers 15 residues. Trimming removed 3 bases at V and 1 base at J, with 10 bases between.

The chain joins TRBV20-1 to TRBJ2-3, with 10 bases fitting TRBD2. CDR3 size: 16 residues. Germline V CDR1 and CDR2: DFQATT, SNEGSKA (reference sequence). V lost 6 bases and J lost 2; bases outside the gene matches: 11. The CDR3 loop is CSALKGAGGLTDTQYF. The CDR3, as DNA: TGCAGTGCCCTGAAAGGAGCGGGGGGGCTCACAGATACGCAGTATTTT.

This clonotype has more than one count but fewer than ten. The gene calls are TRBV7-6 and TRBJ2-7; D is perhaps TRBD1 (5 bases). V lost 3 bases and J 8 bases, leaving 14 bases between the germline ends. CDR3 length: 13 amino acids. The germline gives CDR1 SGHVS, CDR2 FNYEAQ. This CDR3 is CASSFGRVLKQYF. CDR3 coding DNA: TGTGCCAGCAGCTTTGGCAGGGTACTGAAGCAGTACTTC.

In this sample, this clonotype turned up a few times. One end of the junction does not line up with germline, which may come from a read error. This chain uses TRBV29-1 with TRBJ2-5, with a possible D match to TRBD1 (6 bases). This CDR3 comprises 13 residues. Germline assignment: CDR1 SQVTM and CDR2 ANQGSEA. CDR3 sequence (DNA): TGCAGTGTTGATTCCAGGGGTGGGGAGACCCAGTACTTC. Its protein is CSVDSRGGETQYF.

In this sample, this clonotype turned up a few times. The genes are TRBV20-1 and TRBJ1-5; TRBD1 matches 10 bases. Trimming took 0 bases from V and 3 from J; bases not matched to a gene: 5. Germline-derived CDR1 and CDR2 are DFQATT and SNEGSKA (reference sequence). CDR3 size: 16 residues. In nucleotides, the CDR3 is TGCAGTGCTAGAGATGATGGGACAGGGGACAATCAGCCCCAGCATTTT. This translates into CSARDDGTGDNQPQHF.

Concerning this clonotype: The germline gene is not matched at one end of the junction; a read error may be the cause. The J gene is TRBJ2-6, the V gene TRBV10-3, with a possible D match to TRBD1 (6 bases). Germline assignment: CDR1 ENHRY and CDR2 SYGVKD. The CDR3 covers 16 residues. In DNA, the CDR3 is TGTGCCATCAGTGAGTATGGGGGCTCTGGGGCCAACGTCCCGACTTTC. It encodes CAISEYGGSGANVPTF.

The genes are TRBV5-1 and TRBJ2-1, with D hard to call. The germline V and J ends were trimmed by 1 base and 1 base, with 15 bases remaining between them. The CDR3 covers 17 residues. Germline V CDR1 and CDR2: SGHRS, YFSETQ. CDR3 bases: TGCGCCAGCAGCTTGTTCCCCACGGCCCCATCCTACAATGAGCAGTTCTTC. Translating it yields CASSLFPTAPSYNEQFF. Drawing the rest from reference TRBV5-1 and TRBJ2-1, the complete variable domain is KAGVTQTPRYLIKTRGQQVTLSCSPISGHRSVSWYQQTPGQGLQFLFEYFSETQRNKGNFPGRFSGRQFSNSRSEMNVSTLELGDSALYLCASSLFPTAPSYNEQFFGPGTRLTVL.

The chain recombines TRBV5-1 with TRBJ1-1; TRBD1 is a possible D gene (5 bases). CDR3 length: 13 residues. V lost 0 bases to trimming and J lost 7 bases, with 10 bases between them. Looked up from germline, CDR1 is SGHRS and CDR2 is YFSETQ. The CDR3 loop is CASSLARDGEAFF. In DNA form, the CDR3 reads TGCGCCAGCAGCTTGGCCAGGGACGGTGAAGCTTTCTTT. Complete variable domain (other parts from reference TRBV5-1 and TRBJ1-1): KAGVTQTPRYLIKTRGQQVTLSCSPISGHRSVSWYQQTPGQGLQFLFEYFSETQRNKGNFPGRFSGRQFSNSRSEMNVSTLELGDSALYLCASSLARDGEAFFGQGTRLTVV.

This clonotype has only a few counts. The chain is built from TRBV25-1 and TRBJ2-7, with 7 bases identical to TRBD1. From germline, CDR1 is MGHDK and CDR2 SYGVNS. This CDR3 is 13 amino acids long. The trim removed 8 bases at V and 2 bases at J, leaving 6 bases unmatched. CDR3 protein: CASPRQGPYEQYF. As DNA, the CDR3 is TGTGCCAGCCCCCGACAGGGACCCTACGAGCAGTACTTC.

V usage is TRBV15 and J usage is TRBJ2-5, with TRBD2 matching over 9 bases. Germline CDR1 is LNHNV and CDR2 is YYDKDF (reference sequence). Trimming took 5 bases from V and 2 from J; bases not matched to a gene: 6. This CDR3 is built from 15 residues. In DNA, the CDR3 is TGTGCCACCAGCCATCCTGCGGGGGGGCAAGAGACCCAGTACTTC. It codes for CATSHPAGGQETQYF.

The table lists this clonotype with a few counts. The CDR3 reads CSAREGTSRYEQYF. The CDR3, as DNA: TGCAGTGCTAGAGAGGGGACTAGCCGGTACGAGCAGTACTTC. The chain joins TRBV20-1 to TRBJ2-7; 9 bases map to TRBD2. This CDR3 contains 14 residues. Per the germline V gene, CDR1 is DFQATT and CDR2 is SNEGSKA (reference sequence). V shed 0 bases and J 4 bases; nucleotides not matched to a gene: 4.

The CDR3, as DNA: TGTGCCAGCAGTTACCGGGACAGTCTCTCTGGGGCCAACGTCCTGACTTTC. This encodes CASSYRDSLSGANVLTF. V and J are TRBV27 and TRBJ2-6, with 7 nucleotides matching TRBD1. CDR1 is MNHEY, CDR2 SMNVEV, per germline (reference sequence). The CDR3 consists of 17 residues. V lost 4 bases, J lost 0 bases, and 6 bases stayed unmatched.

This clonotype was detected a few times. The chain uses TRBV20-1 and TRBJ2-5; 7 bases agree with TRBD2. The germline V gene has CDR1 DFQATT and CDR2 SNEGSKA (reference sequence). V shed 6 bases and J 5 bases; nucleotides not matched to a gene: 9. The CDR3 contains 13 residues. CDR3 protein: CSAQTGGDETQYF. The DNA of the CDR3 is TGCAGTGCACAGACGGGGGGTGACGAGACCCAGTACTTC.

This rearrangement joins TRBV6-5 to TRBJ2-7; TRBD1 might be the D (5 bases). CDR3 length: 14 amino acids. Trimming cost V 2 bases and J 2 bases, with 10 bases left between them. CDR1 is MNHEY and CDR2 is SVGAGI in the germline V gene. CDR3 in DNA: TGTGCCAGCAGTTACGGGGCGGAGACCTACGAGCAGTACTTC. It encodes CASSYGAETYEQYF.

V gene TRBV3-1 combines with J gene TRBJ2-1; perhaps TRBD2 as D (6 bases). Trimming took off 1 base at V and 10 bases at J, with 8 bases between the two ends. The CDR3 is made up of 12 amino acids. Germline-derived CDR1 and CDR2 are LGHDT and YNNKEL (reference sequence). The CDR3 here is CASSQGTIEQFF. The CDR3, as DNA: TGTGCCAGCAGCCAAGGGACTATAGAGCAGTTCTTC.

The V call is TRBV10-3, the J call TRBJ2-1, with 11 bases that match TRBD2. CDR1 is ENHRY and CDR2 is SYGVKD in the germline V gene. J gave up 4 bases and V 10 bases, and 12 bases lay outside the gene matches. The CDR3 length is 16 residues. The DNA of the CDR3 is TGTGCCACCCGACCACCGACTAGCGGGGAGTACAATGAGCAGTTCTTC. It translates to CATRPPTSGEYNEQFF.

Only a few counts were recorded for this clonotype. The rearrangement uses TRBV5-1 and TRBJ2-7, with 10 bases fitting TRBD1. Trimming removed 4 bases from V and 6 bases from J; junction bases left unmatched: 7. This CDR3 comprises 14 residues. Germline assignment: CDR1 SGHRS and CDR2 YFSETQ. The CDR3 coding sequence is TGCGCCAGCAGCCCCGACAGGGGGCGTCTCGAGCAGTACTTC. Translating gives CASSPDRGRLEQYF.

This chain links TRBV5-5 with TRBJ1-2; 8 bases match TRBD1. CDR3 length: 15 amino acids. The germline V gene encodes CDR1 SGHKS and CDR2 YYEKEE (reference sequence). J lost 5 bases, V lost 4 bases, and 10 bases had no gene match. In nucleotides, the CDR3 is TGTGCCAGCAGCCCCCTAGGACAGGGCTTATATGGCTACACCTTC. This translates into CASSPLGQGLYGYTF.

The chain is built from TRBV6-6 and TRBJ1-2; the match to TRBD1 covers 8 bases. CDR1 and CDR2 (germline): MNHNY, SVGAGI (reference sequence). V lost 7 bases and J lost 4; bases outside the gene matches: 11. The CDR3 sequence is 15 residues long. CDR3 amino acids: CASTPLGQGFYGYTF. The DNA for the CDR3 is TGTGCCAGCACTCCCCTAGGACAGGGTTTCTATGGCTACACCTTC.

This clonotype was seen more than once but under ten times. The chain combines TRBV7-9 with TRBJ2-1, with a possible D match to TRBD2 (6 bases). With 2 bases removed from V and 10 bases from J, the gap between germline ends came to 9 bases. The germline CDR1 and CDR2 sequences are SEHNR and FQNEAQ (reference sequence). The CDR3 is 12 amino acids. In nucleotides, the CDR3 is TGTGCCAGCAGCTTATCAGCGGGCGAGCAGTTCTTC. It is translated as CASSLSAGEQFF.

The chain's CDR3 is CASSERTSGVGNEQFF. The CDR3 region has the DNA TGTGCCAGCAGTGAGCGGACTAGCGGTGTGGGCAATGAGCAGTTCTTC. V gene TRBV2 combines with J gene TRBJ2-1; 10 positions match TRBD2. Trimming took 3 bases from V and 6 from J; bases not matched to a gene: 8. CDR1 is SNHLY, CDR2 FYNNEI, per germline. CDR3 length: 16 amino acids.